Below, one TCR beta chain is given with its context. The data stem from a study of blood T cell repertoires in COVID-19. The germline CDR1 and CDR2 sequences are SEHNR and FQNEAQ (reference sequence). V was trimmed by 1 base and J by 7 bases, leaving 14 bases between them. The CDR3 loop spans 15 amino acids. Per the original methods: Reference gene primer amplification in the assay estimated nucleated cell counts. Generated by immunoSEQ multiplex PCR, the TCRdb table keeps only in-frame clones and is missing some. V, J and clone size reflect that table, while D and trimming were determined from the DNA. The table has some 45,000 clones, roughly 84% seen once.

Sequenced: peripheral blood. The source of this sequence is an elderly woman with acute or convalescent COVID-19. V gene TRBV7-9 combines with J gene TRBJ1-5, with D perhaps matching TRBD1 (5 bases). The CDR3 is CASSLETGGSQPQHF. The DNA for the CDR3 is TGTGCCAGCAGCTTAGAAACGGGGGGAAGCCAGCCCCAGCATTTT.